One sample yielded the 25 T cell receptor beta chains listed below, sequenced in a study of T cells after yellow fever vaccination. In TCRdb, the 5' RACE reads were re-called with MiXCR into one record per CDR3 protein. The sample carries about 370,000 distinct CDR3 sequences, roughly 10% recorded once. This sample comprised PBMCs, obtained on the day of the first yellow fever vaccination. The receptors here all came from a man aged 18 to 29 who received the YFV17D yellow fever vaccine.

V usage is TRBV7-2 and J usage is TRBJ1-1; D ambiguous. Germline V gene lookup returns CDR1 SGHTA and CDR2 FQGNSA. Trimming took off 1 base at V and 5 bases at J, with 5 bases between the two ends. The CDR3 spans 12 residues. The CDR3 is CASSLVRTEAFF. CDR3 sequence (DNA): TGTGCCAGCAGCTTAGTGAGGACTGAAGCTTTCTTT.

This clonotype appeared a single time. The chain uses TRBV5-4 and TRBJ1-6, with D possibly matching TRBD1 (5 bases). Deletions cut 2 bases from V and 11 bases from J, with 8 bases between. The CDR3 is 12 residues long. Germline lookup yields CDR1 SGHNT and CDR2 YYREEE (reference sequence). CDR3 in amino acids: CASSFKGAPLHF. The CDR3 region has the DNA TGTGCCAGCAGCTTCAAAGGGGCACCCCTCCACTTT. Supplemented by reference TRBV5-4 and TRBJ1-6, the full variable domain reads ETGVTQSPTHLIKTRGQQVTLRCSSQSGHNTVSWYQQALGQGPQFIFQYYREEENGRGNFPPRFSGLQFPNYSSELNVNALELDDSALYLCASSFKGAPLHFGNGTRLTVT.

Comment on this clonotype: This may stem from a read error, because a much larger clone lies one nucleotide away. The chain joins TRBV20-1 to TRBJ1-1; 11 bases are shared with TRBD1. The germline V gene has CDR1 DFQATT and CDR2 SNEGSKA (reference sequence). This CDR3 contains 14 residues. After removal of 4 bases from V and 3 bases from J, the junction contained 4 bases not matched to a gene. The CDR3 protein is CSAKGTGGDTEAFF. CDR3 in DNA: TGCAGTGCTAAGGGGACAGGGGGGGACACTGAAGCTTTCTTT.

J is TRBJ1-1 and V is TRBV5-1; 7 bases are shared with TRBD1. The germline V gene has CDR1 SGHRS and CDR2 YFSETQ. With V trimmed by 4 bases and J by 0 bases, 3 bases remained unmatched. The CDR3 contains 14 residues. The DNA for the CDR3 is TGCGCCAGCAGCGGGGACAGAATGAACACTGAAGCTTTCTTT. Translating it yields CASSGDRMNTEAFF.

V usage is TRBV12-3 or TRBV12-4 and J usage is TRBJ2-5; 8 bases agree with TRBD2. J lost 4 bases, V lost 7 bases, and 17 bases had no gene match. The CDR3 spans 17 residues. The CDR3 coding sequence is TGTGCCAGCACCCTCTCGTCCCGGGGGGGTCGGGCAGAGACCCAGTACTTC. It translates to CASTLSSRGGRAETQYF.

This clonotype showed up just a few times. The chain uses TRBV6-5 and TRBJ1-5, with D possibly TRBD1 on 5 matching bases. This CDR3 has 16 amino acids. Germline V gives CDR1 MNHEY, CDR2 SVGAGI. The V gene lost 4 bases and the J gene lost 11 bases, with 24 bases spanning the gap. The CDR3 sequence is CASSSPDTDYNQSQHF. The CDR3 DNA reads as TGTGCCAGCAGTTCCCCGGACACAGACTACAACCAGTCCCAGCATTTT.

The chain links TRBV5-1 to TRBJ2-1, with D hard to call. The germline V gene has CDR1 SGHRS and CDR2 YFSETQ. CDR3 length equals 13 residues. Trimming took 1 base from V and 4 from J, leaving 6 bases between them. The CDR3 DNA reads as TGCGCCAGCAGCTTGTCCAATTACAATGAGCAGTTCTTC. Its protein product is CASSLSNYNEQFF. The entire variable domain, with the rest obtained from reference TRBV5-1 and TRBJ2-1, is as follows: KAGVTQTPRYLIKTRGQQVTLSCSPISGHRSVSWYQQTPGQGLQFLFEYFSETQRNKGNFPGRFSGRQFSNSRSEMNVSTLELGDSALYLCASSLSNYNEQFFGPGTRLTVL.

This clonotype was detected a few times. V and J are TRBV10-1 and TRBJ2-5; 10 bases fit TRBD2. Germline loops: CDR1 WNHNN, CDR2 SYGVQD (reference sequence). V was pared by 6 bases and J by 1 base, with 5 bases of the junction left unmatched. The CDR3 length is 15 residues. CDR3 bases: TGCGCCAGCAGCCGGACTAGCGGAGGCCAAGAGACCCAGTACTTC. Its protein is CASSRTSGGQETQYF.

This clonotype was counted only a few times. The chain employs TRBV7-2 and TRBJ2-3; no firm D call. This CDR3 region has 15 residues. Trimming shortened V by 1 base and J by 2 bases, and 10 bases separated the two germline ends. The germline V gene encodes CDR1 SGHTA and CDR2 FQGNSA. The CDR3 here is CASSLDGGPTDTQYF. The DNA of the CDR3 is TGTGCCAGCAGCTTAGATGGCGGTCCCACAGATACGCAGTATTTT.

This clonotype was observed a few times. The chain joins TRBV6-5 to TRBJ1-6; tentative D call: TRBD1 (6 bases). Trimming shortened V by 2 bases and J by 13 bases, and 27 bases separated the two germline ends. CDR3 size: 18 residues. CDR1 MNHEY and CDR2 SVGAGI come from the germline V gene. The CDR3 nucleotides read TGTGCCAGCAGTTACCCTATCAGCCACAGGGCCTCAATTCCCCCCCTCCACTTT. Protein sequence: CASSYPISHRASIPPLHF.

In this sample, this clonotype turned up a few times. This sequence joins TRBV7-8 and TRBJ2-3; D remains unclear. Germline-derived CDR1 and CDR2 are SGHVS and FQNEAQ. Trimming shortened V by 2 bases and J by 4 bases, and 13 bases separated the two germline ends. The CDR3 length is 15 residues. The CDR3, as DNA: TGTGCCAGCAGCTTACGACCCTTAGGAGCAGATACGCAGTATTTT. Translation gives CASSLRPLGADTQYF.

This clonotype has a handful of counts. The chain joins TRBV6-5 to TRBJ1-6; no clear D gene. Trimming removed 2 bases at V and 0 bases at J, with 8 bases between. This CDR3 is 16 amino acids long. Germline V CDR1 and CDR2: MNHEY, SVGAGI. In DNA, the CDR3 is TGTGCCAGCAGTTACGCGGGGAGCTCCTATAATTCACCCCTCCACTTT. It specifies CASSYAGSSYNSPLHF.

This clonotype was observed a handful of times. The chain carries TRBV5-1 and TRBJ1-3; D unresolved. Trimming stripped 5 bases from V and 0 bases from J, with 9 bases between. Germline CDR1 and CDR2: SGHRS and YFSETQ. The CDR3 is 14 residues long. The CDR3 loop reads CASSMSVSGNTIYF. Here the CDR3 DNA reads TGCGCCAGCAGTATGTCGGTCTCTGGAAACACCATATATTTT.

This clonotype was seen a handful of times. The chain links TRBV19 to TRBJ2-5; 9 positions agree with TRBD2. The CDR3 is 15 amino acids. CDR1 and CDR2 from the germline V gene are LNHDA and SQIVND (reference sequence). Losses at the gene ends were 3 bases for V and 3 bases for J; bases not matched to a gene: 5. CDR3 loop: CASSISSGDEETQYF. The DNA for the CDR3 is TGTGCCAGTAGTATTTCTAGCGGGGACGAAGAGACCCAGTACTTC.

The chain is built from TRBV5-1 and TRBJ1-6; TRBD1 matches at 7 bases. V lost 0 bases and J lost 8; bases outside the gene matches: 5. CDR1 is SGHRS and CDR2 is YFSETQ in the germline V gene. CDR3 size: 15 residues. CDR3 amino acids: CASSLDRGSDSPLHF. CDR3 sequence (DNA): TGCGCCAGCAGCTTGGACAGGGGTAGTGATTCACCCCTCCACTTT.

The rearrangement joins TRBV5-1 to TRBJ2-3, with 8 bases that match TRBD1. The CDR3 covers 15 residues. Per the germline V gene, CDR1 is SGHRS and CDR2 is YFSETQ. Trimming cost V 4 bases and J 1 base; bases outside gene matches: 5. As DNA, the CDR3 is TGCGCCAGCAGCCAACAGACAGGGGGCACAGATACGCAGTATTTT. Translating it yields CASSQQTGGTDTQYF.

This clonotype was counted a few times. The chain carries TRBV5-4 and TRBJ2-3; tentatively, D is TRBD2 (5 bases). Trimming took off 4 bases at V and 1 base at J, with 10 bases between the two ends. The V gene's germline CDR1 is SGHNT and CDR2 YYREEE (reference sequence). CDR3 length: 14 amino acids. The CDR3 DNA follows: TGTGCCAGCAGCAAACGGGATCGCACAGATACGCAGTATTTT. It specifies CASSKRDRTDTQYF.

This sequence joins TRBV5-1 and TRBJ1-5; 7 bases fit TRBD1. This CDR3 is built from 15 residues. Germline V gene data show CDR1 as SGHRS and CDR2 as YFSETQ. V dropped 5 bases and J dropped 6; count of bases not matched to a gene: 11. The CDR3 loop is CASSLAGTAAQPQHF. Written as DNA, the CDR3 is TGCGCCAGCAGTCTGGCCGGGACAGCTGCTCAGCCCCAGCATTTT.

CDR3 loop: CSVERGRGNTEAFF. Here the CDR3 DNA reads TGCAGCGTTGAACGGGGGAGGGGTAACACTGAAGCTTTCTTT. The genes are TRBV29-1 and TRBJ1-1; TRBD1 is a possible D gene (5 bases). This CDR3 has 14 amino acids. The V end was cut by 2 bases, the J end by 2 bases, with 12 bases between. Germline-derived CDR1 and CDR2 are SQVTM and ANQGSEA.

The chain has TRBV10-3 and TRBJ2-7; no clear D. CDR1 and CDR2 (germline): ENHRY, SYGVKD. The CDR3 contains 11 residues. V lost 5 bases to trimming and J lost 2 bases, with 4 bases between them. CDR3 nucleotides: TGTGCCATCAGTAACGCCTACGAGCAGTACGTC. It is translated as CAISNAYEQYV.

The chain links TRBV7-9 to TRBJ1-2; TRBD1 matches 7 bases. Germline lookup yields CDR1 SEHNR and CDR2 FQNEAQ (reference sequence). V was pared by 8 bases and J by 4 bases, with 4 bases of the junction left unmatched. The CDR3 loop spans 12 amino acids. For the CDR3, the DNA is TGTGCCAGCGGGACAGAAGGCTATGGCTACACCTTC. Residues: CASGTEGYGYTF.

The chain links TRBV7-9 to TRBJ2-3; TRBD2 agrees at 10 bases. CDR1 and CDR2 from the germline V gene are SEHNR and FQNEAQ (reference sequence). This CDR3 is 15 amino acids long. V shed 4 bases, J shed 5 bases, and the junction held 6 bases outside the gene matches. DNA of the CDR3: TGTGCCAGCAGCTCAGCTAGCGGGGGAGTAGATACGCAGTATTTT. Its protein product is CASSSASGGVDTQYF.

This clonotype turned up a few times. This chain connects TRBV4-1 to TRBJ1-5, with D hard to call. Germline V gene sequence: CDR1 MGHRA, CDR2 YSYEKL. The V end lost 2 bases, the J end lost 2 bases, and 7 bases lay between the germline ends. This CDR3 is built from 14 residues. The CDR3 DNA sequence: TGCGCCAGCAGCCAACGAACGGGCAATCAGCCCCAGCATTTT. It yields the protein CASSQRTGNQPQHF.

This clonotype was observed a few times. The chain joins TRBV29-1 to TRBJ2-7, with 7 bases identical to TRBD1. Germline-derived CDR1 and CDR2 are SQVTM and ANQGSEA. V dropped 7 bases and J dropped 4; count of bases not matched to a gene: 7. CDR3 length: 12 residues. The CDR3 loop reads CSAGQYRYEQYF. The CDR3 nucleotides are TGCAGCGCGGGACAGTATCGATACGAGCAGTACTTC.

J is TRBJ1-1 and V is TRBV7-9, with D possibly TRBD1 on 5 matching bases. The CDR3 has 16 amino acids. In germline, CDR1 is SEHNR, CDR2 FQNEAQ (reference sequence). Between the trimmed V and J ends, which lost 5 bases and 3 bases, there was a span of 19 bases. The CDR3 region is CASSPGVWGRYTEAFF. In DNA form, the CDR3 reads TGTGCCAGCAGCCCGGGGGTTTGGGGTAGATACACTGAAGCTTTCTTT.